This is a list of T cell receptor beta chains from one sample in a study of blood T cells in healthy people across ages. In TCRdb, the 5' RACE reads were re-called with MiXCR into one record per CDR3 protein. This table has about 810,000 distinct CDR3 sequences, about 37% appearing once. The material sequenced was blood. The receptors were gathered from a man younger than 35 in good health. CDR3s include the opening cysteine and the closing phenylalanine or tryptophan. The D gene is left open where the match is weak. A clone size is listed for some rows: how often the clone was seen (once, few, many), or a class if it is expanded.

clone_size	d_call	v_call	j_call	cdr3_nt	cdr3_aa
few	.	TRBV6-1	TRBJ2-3	TGTGCCACCGCCCGGTCGAGCGATACGCAGTATTTT	CATARSSDTQYF
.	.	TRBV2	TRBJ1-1	TGTGCCAGCAGGGAGGGACCGATGAACACTGAAGCTTTCTTT	CASREGPMNTEAFF
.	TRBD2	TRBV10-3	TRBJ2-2	TGTGCCATCGGGGAGCGGGGGCCGAACACCGGGGAGCTGTTTTTT	CAIGERGPNTGELFF
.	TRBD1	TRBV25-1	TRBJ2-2	TGTGCCAGTCGACAGGGGCAAACCACCGGGGAGCTGTTTTTT	CASRQGQTTGELFF
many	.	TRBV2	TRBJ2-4	TGTGCCAGCAGTCCGGTAGCCAAAAACATTCAGTACTTC	CASSPVAKNIQYF
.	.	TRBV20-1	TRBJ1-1	TGCAGTGCTACTGCGAGAAACACTGAAGCTTTCTTT	CSATARNTEAFF
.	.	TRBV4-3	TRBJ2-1	TGCGCCAGCAGCCCTGGCCGGGGGCGCTTAGGAGAGACCCAGTTCTTC	CASSPGRGRLGETQFF
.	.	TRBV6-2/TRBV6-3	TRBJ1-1	TGTGCCAGCAGTCCCGCCGGGAAACCAGCTGAAGCTTTCTTT	CASSPAGKPAEAFF
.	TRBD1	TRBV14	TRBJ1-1	TGTGCCAGCAGCCAAGACTGGACAGGGAGGCGTACTGAAGCTTTCTTT	CASSQDWTGRRTEAFF
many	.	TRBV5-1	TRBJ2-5	TGCGCCAGCAGCCCCCCGCCGTATGAGACCCAGTACTTC	CASSPPPYETQYF
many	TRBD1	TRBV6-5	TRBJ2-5	TGTGCCAGCAGTTCGGGACAGTACCAAGAGACCCAGTACTTC	CASSSGQYQETQYF
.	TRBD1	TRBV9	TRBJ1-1	TGTGCCAGCAGCGTAGAAGGGACAGGGACGATCACTGAAGCTTTCTTT	CASSVEGTGTITEAFF
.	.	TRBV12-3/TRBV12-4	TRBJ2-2	TGTGCCAGCACCCCCTTAGGGGCCCCAAACACCGGGGAGCTGTTTTTT	CASTPLGAPNTGELFF
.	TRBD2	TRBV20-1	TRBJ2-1	TGCAGTGCTCAGACGGGGCTAGCGGGGGGGGCTTATGGCAATGAGCAGTTCTTC	CSAQTGLAGGAYGNEQFF
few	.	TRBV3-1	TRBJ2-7	TGTGCCAGCAGCCCCCCCTGGGGCTCCTACGAGCAGTACTTC	CASSPPWGSYEQYF
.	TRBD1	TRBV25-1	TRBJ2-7	TGTGCCAGCAGTGAAGCTGGGACAGGCGGCGAGCAGTACTTC	CASSEAGTGGEQYF
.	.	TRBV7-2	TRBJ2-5	TGTGCCAGCAGCCTTTCACAGAACCAAGAGACCCAGTACTTC	CASSLSQNQETQYF
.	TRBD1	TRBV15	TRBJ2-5	TGTGCCACCAGCAGTCAGGGGGAAGAGACCCAGTACTTC	CATSSQGEETQYF
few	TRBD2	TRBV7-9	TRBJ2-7	TGTGCCAGCAGCCCACCGGGACTAGTCAATGAGCAGTACTTC	CASSPPGLVNEQYF
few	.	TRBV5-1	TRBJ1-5	TGCGCCAGCAGCTTGGATGGGTTGGATCAGCCCCAGCATTTT	CASSLDGLDQPQHF
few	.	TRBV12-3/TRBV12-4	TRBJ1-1	TGTGCCAGCAGTCTGGCGGGGGGGCGCGCTTTCTTT	CASSLAGGRAFF
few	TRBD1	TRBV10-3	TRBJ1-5	TGTGCCATCAGTGAGTCGACTACGGGACAGGGGCCTAGTTTACCCCAGCATTTT	CAISESTTGQGPSLPQHF
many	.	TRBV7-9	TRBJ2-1	TGTGCCAGCAGCTGGGACTCCCGAAATGAGCAGTTCTTC	CASSWDSRNEQFF
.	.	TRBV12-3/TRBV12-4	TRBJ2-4	TGTGCCAGCAGTTCCCACAGGAGATTAGCCAAAAACATTCAGTACTTC	CASSSHRRLAKNIQYF
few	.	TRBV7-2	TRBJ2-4	TGTGCCAGCAGCTCCCAGGGCAAAAACATTCAGTACTTC	CASSSQGKNIQYF
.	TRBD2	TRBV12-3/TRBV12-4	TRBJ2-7	TGTGCCAGCAGTTTCGGACTAGTTGGCGAGCAGTACTTC	CASSFGLVGEQYF
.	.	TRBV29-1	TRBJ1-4	TGCAGCGTTGAAGATCGGGGGACTAATGAAAAACTGTTTTTT	CSVEDRGTNEKLFF
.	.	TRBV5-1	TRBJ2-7	TGCGCCAGCCGGATAAGGGACGGCGGGCCCTACGAGCAGTACTTC	CASRIRDGGPYEQYF
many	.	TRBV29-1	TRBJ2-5	TGCAGCACTGGGGGCTCCCGCACCCAGTACTTC	CSTGGSRTQYF
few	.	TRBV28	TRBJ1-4	TGTGCCAGCAGTTTACGGGACCGCGCGATCCAGTTTAATGAAAAACTGTTTTTT	CASSLRDRAIQFNEKLFF
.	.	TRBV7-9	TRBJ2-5	TGTGCCAGCAGCTTAGGCGGACTAAGAGGGGAGCAGTACTTC	CASSLGGLRGEQYF
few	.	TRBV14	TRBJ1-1	TGTGCCAGCAGCCGGTTTAGGAGCACTGAAGCTTTCTTT	CASSRFRSTEAFF
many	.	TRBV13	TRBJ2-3	TGTGCCAGCAGCTCCCAGGGGGAGGTGGAAGATACGCAGTATTTT	CASSSQGEVEDTQYF
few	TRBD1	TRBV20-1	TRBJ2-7	TGCAGTGCTAGGGTTTTAGGGGGCATCTACGAGCAGTACTTC	CSARVLGGIYEQYF
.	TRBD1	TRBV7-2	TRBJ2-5	TGTGCCAGCAGCTTAGCTCCCCGACAGGGCGGTTCGGAGACCCAGTACTTC	CASSLAPRQGGSETQYF
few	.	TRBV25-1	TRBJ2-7	TGTGCCAGCAGTGAGTCGACGGAGGAGACCTACGAGCAGTACTTC	CASSESTEETYEQYF